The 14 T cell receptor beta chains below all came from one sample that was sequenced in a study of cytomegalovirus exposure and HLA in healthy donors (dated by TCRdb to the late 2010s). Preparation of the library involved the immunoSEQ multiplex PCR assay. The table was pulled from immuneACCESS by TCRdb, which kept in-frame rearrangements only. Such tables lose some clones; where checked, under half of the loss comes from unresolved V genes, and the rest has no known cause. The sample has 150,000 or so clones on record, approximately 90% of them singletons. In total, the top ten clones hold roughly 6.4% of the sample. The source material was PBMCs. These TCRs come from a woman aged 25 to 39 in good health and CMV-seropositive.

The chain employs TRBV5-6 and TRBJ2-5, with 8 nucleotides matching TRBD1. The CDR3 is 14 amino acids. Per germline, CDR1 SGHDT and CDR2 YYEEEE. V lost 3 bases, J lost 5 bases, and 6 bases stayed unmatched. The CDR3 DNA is TGTGCCAGCAGCTCAGGCACAGGGGGGGAGACCCAGTACTTC. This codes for CASSSGTGGETQYF.

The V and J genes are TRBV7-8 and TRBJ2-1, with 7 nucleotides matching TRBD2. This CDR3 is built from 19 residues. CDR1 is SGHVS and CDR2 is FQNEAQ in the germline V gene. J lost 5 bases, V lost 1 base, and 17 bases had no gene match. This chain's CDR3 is CASSLEGGLVAGVNNEQFF. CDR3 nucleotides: TGTGCCAGCAGCTTAGAGGGTGGGCTGGTTGCGGGAGTTAACAATGAGCAGTTCTTC. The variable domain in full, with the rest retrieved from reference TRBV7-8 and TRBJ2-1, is GAGVSQSPRYKVAKRGQDVALRCDPISGHVSLFWYQQALGQGPEFLTYFQNEAQLDKSGLPSDRFFAERPEGSVSTLKIQRTQQEDSAVYLCASSLEGGLVAGVNNEQFFGPGTRLTVL.

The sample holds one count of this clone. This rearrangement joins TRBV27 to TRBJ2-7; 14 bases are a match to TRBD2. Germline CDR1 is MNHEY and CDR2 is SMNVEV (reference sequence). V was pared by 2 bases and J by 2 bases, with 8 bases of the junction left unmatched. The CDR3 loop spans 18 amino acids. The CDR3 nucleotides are TGTGCCAGCAGTTTACGGGGACTAGCGGGAGCGGGGGCCTACGAGCAGTACTTC. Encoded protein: CASSLRGLAGAGAYEQYF.

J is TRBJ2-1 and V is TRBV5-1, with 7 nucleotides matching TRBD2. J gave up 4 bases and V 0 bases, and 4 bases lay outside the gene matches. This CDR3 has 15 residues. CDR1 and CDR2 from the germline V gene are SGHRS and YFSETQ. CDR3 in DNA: TGCGCCAGCAGCTTGGACGGGCGGGGGTACAATGAGCAGTTCTTC. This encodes CASSLDGRGYNEQFF. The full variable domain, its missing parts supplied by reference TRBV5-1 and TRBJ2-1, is KAGVTQTPRYLIKTRGQQVTLSCSPISGHRSVSWYQQTPGQGLQFLFEYFSETQRNKGNFPGRFSGRQFSNSRSEMNVSTLELGDSALYLCASSLDGRGYNEQFFGPGTRLTVL.

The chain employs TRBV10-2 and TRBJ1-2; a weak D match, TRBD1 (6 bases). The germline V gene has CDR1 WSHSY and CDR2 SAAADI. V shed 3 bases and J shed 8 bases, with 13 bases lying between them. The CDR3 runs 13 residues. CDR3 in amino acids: CASSDEGVKGYTF. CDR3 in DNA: TGCGCCAGCAGTGACGAGGGGGTAAAGGGCTACACCTTC.

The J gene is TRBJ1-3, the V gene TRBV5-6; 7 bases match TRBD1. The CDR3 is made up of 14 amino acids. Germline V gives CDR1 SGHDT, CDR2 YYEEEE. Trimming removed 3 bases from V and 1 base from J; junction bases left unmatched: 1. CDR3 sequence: CASSSGGSGNTIYF. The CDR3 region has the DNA TGTGCCAGCAGCTCAGGGGGGTCTGGAAACACCATATATTTT.

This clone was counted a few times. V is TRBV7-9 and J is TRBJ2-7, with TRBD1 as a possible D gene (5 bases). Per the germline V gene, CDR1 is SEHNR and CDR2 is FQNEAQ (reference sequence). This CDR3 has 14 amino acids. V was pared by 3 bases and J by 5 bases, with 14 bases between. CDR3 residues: CASSLETVWDEQYF. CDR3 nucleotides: TGTGCCAGCAGCTTGGAGACAGTGTGGGACGAGCAGTACTTC.

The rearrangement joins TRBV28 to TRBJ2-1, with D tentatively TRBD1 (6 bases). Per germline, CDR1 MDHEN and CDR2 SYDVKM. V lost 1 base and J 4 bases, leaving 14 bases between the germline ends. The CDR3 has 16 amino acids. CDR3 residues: CASSLLIGTSYNEQFF. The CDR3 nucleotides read TGTGCCAGCAGTTTATTGATCGGGACATCTTACAATGAGCAGTTCTTC.

This chain's CDR3 is CASSWGTGGTDTQYF. CDR3 bases: TGTGCCAGCAGTTGGGGGACAGGGGGCACAGATACGCAGTATTTT. The V gene is TRBV28, the J gene TRBJ2-3; 10 bases line up with TRBD1. V lost 4 bases, J lost 1 base, and 2 bases stayed unmatched. This CDR3 is 15 amino acids long. Germline V gene sequence: CDR1 MDHEN, CDR2 SYDVKM.

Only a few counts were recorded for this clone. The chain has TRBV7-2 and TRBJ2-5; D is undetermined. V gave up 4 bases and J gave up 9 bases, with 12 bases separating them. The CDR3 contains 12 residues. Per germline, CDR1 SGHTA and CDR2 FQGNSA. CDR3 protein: CASSSGPVSQYF. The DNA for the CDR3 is TGTGCCAGCAGCTCTGGGCCCGTGTCCCAGTACTTC.

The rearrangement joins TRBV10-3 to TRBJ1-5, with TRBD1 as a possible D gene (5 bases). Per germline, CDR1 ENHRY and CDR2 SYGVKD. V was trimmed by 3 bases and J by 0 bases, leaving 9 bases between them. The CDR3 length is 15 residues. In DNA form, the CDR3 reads TGTGCCATCAGTGAATCAGGGAATAGCAATCAGCCCCAGCATTTT. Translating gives CAISESGNSNQPQHF.

This chain's CDR3 is CASSPIGGDNEKLFF. As DNA, the CDR3 is TGTGCCAGCAGCCCGATTGGAGGGGATAATGAAAAACTGTTTTTT. The rearrangement uses TRBV11-2 and TRBJ1-4; D might be TRBD1 (5 bases). Germline CDR1 is SGHAT and CDR2 is FQNNGV. V lost 5 bases, J lost 4 bases, and 14 bases lay in between. The CDR3 is made up of 15 amino acids.

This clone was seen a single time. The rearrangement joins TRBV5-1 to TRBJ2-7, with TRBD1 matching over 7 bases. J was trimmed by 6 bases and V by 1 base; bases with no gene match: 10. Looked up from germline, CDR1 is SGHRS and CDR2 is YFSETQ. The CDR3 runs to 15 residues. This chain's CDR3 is CASSLPETGSLEQYF. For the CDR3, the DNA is TGCGCCAGCAGCTTGCCCGAGACAGGGTCTCTCGAGCAGTACTTC.

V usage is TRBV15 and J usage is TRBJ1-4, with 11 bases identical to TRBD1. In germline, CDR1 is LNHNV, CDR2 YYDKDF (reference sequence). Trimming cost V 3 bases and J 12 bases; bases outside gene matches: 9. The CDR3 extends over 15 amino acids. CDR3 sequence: CATSSPDRGRGELFF. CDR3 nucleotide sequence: TGTGCCACCAGCAGCCCGGACAGGGGGCGCGGAGAACTGTTTTTT.